The TCR beta chain described here comes from a study of human T cells and chemical hapten exposure. Study-level background: The patients, most of them female, presented with alopecia areata, totalis or universalis.

TCRdb passed the RACE reads through MiXCR, listing each CDR3 protein once. The profile shows 180,000 or so distinct CDR3 sequences, roughly 15% of them singletons. Time point described: patch test 1, 2 weeks after DPC sensitization. Sample treatment: therapeutic diphenylcyclopropenone sensitization with weekly scalp DPC. Ahead of applying each patch test, blood was sampled. Total RNA was isolated from whole blood that had not been fractionated. This TCR came from a woman aged 25 to 39 with alopecia areata. Some clones in this sample may be carry-over from other donors' samples. This specimen was whole blood, taken in connection with sensitization to the hapten diphenylcyclopropenone (DPC).

Here the CDR3 reads CASSPRAGLSSTDTQYF. DNA for the CDR3: TGTGCCAGCAGCCCGAGGGCGGGGCTGTCTAGCACAGATACGCAGTATTTT. The rearrangement links TRBV7-9 to TRBJ2-3, with D possibly being TRBD2 (6 bases). Germline V gives CDR1 SEHNR, CDR2 FQNEAQ (reference sequence). V was clipped by 5 bases and J by 0 bases, with 18 bases between them. This CDR3 contains 17 residues. The full variable domain, rest sourced from reference TRBV7-9 and TRBJ2-3, is DTGVSQNPRHKITKRGQNVTFRCDPISEHNRLYWYRQTLGQGPEFLTYFQNEAQLEKSRLLSDRFSAERPKGSFSTLEIQRTEQGDSAMYLCASSPRAGLSSTDTQYFGPGTRLTVL.